This is a list of T cell receptor beta chains from one sample in a study of vaccination effects on CD4 cells after COVID-19. TCRdb's copy holds only in-frame clones and misses some; the assay was immunoSEQ multiplex PCR. In the table there are 67,000 or so clones, approximately 72% of which are singletons. These TCRs are of unknown antigen specificity. Specimen: CD4+ T cells from PBMCs cultured with HCoV-OC43 spike peptides, collected before COVID-19 vaccination. These receptors all stem from a human donor who received a COVID-19 vaccine. The CDR3 runs from the conserved cysteine through the conserved F or W. D genes are given only for firm matches. Where a row states a size, it is once, few, many or the class of an expanded clone; other rows omit it.

clone_size d_call j_call v_call cdr3_nt cdr3_aa
NA TRBD1 TRBJ1-1 TRBV18 TGTGCCAGCTCCCCTCCCGGGACAGGAGCCCGGAACACTGAAGCTTTCTTT CASSPPGTGARNTEAFF
NA TRBD1 TRBJ2-5 TRBV29-1 TGCAGCGTGGGACAGGGGGGGATGGAGACCCAGTACTTC CSVGQGGMETQYF
once NA TRBJ2-2 TRBV7-3 TGTGCCAGCAGCCAACGGGACTCGATCACCGGGGAGCTGTTTTTT CASSQRDSITGELFF
NA TRBD1 TRBJ2-1 TRBV5-8 TGTGCCAGCAGCTCGTCCGGGACAGCCTGGTACAATGAGCAGTTCTTC CASSSSGTAWYNEQFF
NA NA TRBJ1-2 TRBV7-9 TGTGCCAGCAGCTTAGGAATGGGGGGCGACTATGGCTACACCTTC CASSLGMGGDYGYTF
NA NA TRBJ1-5 TRBV30 TGTGCCTGGAGTCAGGCAGGGGAGCTTGAGCCCCAGCATTTT CAWSQAGELEPQHF
NA TRBD1 TRBJ2-5 TRBV6-2/TRBV6-3 TGTGCCAGCAGTCAGCCCGGGACAGAAGAGACCCAGTACTTC CASSQPGTEETQYF
once TRBD2 TRBJ2-1 TRBV18 TGTGCCAGCTCACCGGGACTAGCGGGGAACTATGAGCAGTTCTTC CASSPGLAGNYEQFF
NA NA TRBJ1-3 TRBV2 TGTGCCAGCAGCGCCACAGTGTTCTCTGGAAACACCATATATTTT CASSATVFSGNTIYF
NA NA TRBJ2-6 TRBV14 TGTGCCAGCCCATTGAGGTTCTCTGGGGCCAACGTCCTGACTTTC CASPLRFSGANVLTF
once TRBD1 TRBJ1-4 TRBV28 TGTGCCAGCAGTAGACAGGGCGGTAATGAAAAACTGTTTTTT CASSRQGGNEKLFF
NA NA TRBJ2-3 TRBV3-1/TRBV3-2 TGTGCCAGCAGCCAAGAAGGTTATTCAGATACGCAGTATTTT CASSQEGYSDTQYF
NA NA TRBJ1-2 TRBV28 TGTGCCAGCAGTTCATCGGACAGTAACTATGGCTACACCTTC CASSSSDSNYGYTF
NA NA TRBJ2-1 TRBV7-2 TGTGCCAGCAGCTTAGAGGGCACTGAGCAGTTCTTC CASSLEGTEQFF
few NA TRBJ2-1 TRBV7-9 TGTGCCAGCACCCGCCTGGACAATGAGCAGTTCTTC CASTRLDNEQFF
NA NA TRBJ2-1 TRBV11-3 TGTGCCAGCAGCTTCGGTCTCGCCGACAATGAGCAGTTCTTC CASSFGLADNEQFF
NA NA TRBJ2-2 TRBV5-1 TGCGCCAGCAGCCCGGACCCGACGAACACCGGGGAGCTGTTTTTT CASSPDPTNTGELFF
few NA TRBJ2-2 TRBV24-1 TGTGCCACCAGTGATCCCCGGCAAGCGAACACCGGGGAGCTGTTTTTT CATSDPRQANTGELFF
NA TRBD1 TRBJ1-5 TRBV30 TGTGCCTGGAGTAGGACAGGGATCAATCAGCCCCAGCATTTT CAWSRTGINQPQHF
NA NA TRBJ1-3 TRBV2 TGTGCCAGCAGTGACGGCCCCCGCAGACCTCCTGGAAACACCATATATTTT CASSDGPRRPPGNTIYF
NA TRBD1 TRBJ1-2 TRBV29-1 TGCAGCGGGAGCGACAGGGGTTATGGCTACACCTTC CSGSDRGYGYTF